A single T cell receptor (beta chain) is shown here with its context. No cognate antigen has been identified for it. Base quality data are lacking; no much larger clone is found one base away. This sample is part of a study of shared clonotypes between healthy human individuals (dated by TCRdb to 2020 to 2021). Regarding the study in general: The cohort comprised two women and three men aged 18 to 49 years. Per donor, three plates each were used for CD4 naive and CD4 memory, two for CD8 naive, and one for CD8 memory. The study deeply sequenced blood TCR repertoires of about five healthy adults to estimate repertoire size and the extent of clonotype sharing between individuals. To increase sequencing depth and limit assay-specific biases, TCR repertoire library preparation and sequencing were carried out by different laboratories using diverse techniques. Each donor's leukapheresis produced roughly between roughly 0.94 and 9.5 billion PBMCs.

The donors were healthy, HIV-negative adults with no recently reported acute infections or vaccinations. All donors were Caucasian adults living in Nashville, Tennessee, USA. CD4+ T cells were enriched through magnetic negative selection, after which naive cells were positively selected on CD45RA and the remaining negative fraction served as the memory subset. After blood collection by leukapheresis, PBMCs were isolated using Ficoll-Histopaque density gradient centrifugation and then cryopreserved in the vapor phase of liquid nitrogen. Analytical flow cytometry was used to check the purity and quantity of every magnetically sorted T cell population. From each sorted fraction, genomic DNA was isolated and quantified by UV absorbance on a Nanodrop 2000c. The CDR3 runs 16 residues from the cysteine to the phenylalanine. Of the read, only the CDR3 DNA is kept; its 48 bases are in frame from base 1. Trimming costs V 5 bases and J 5 bases, and their ends lie 20 bases apart. CDR1 and CDR2 are read off the germline V gene as SGHTA and FQGTGA.

TCR CDR3 regions were amplified from genomic DNA by multiplex PCR using the deep immunoSEQ assay. Extracted genomic DNA from each cell subset was distributed evenly across all wells of several immunoSEQ 96-well plates, and each plate was treated as a replicate. Each replicate PCR for sorted subsets received 200 ng genomic DNA, equal to 30,000 or so T cell genomes. Purified libraries were quantified with a Qubit 3.0 fluorometer, sized on a Bioanalyzer 2100, and re-quantified with the KAPA Library Quantification kit. Every immunoSEQ 96-well plate was sequenced on a dedicated single-read 150-cycle Illumina NextSeq 550 flow cell. From the authors' description of their analysis: Because only junctional sequences without quality scores were contained in the immunoSEQ output, filtering matching that applied to full-length reads could not be performed. To assign V/J genes and CDR3, sequences were annotated against IMGT germline references using PyIR, a Python wrapper for IgBLAST v1.9. Reads were filtered out if the reads had weak V/J assignments (E-value above 1e-6), no CDR3, stop codons, out-of-frame junctions, or ambiguous translated residues. V3J clonotypes were defined as sequences sharing an identical inferred V gene, J gene, and CDR3 amino acid sequence. To compute the percentage overlap between repertoires, the number of shared unique clonotypes was divided by the size of the smaller repertoire. Three approaches were used to assess repertoire richness: RTK rarefaction, the Chao1 estimator, and Recon v2.1 estimates of unobserved clonotypes. Generation probabilities were computed with OLGA for all TCRbeta clonotypes obtained by the gDNA method from a few donors. The table comes from immuneACCESS by way of TCRdb, which keeps in-frame sequences with V and J called. Part of the clones is missing from these tables; in studies checked, under half for an unresolved V gene and the rest for unknown reasons. From that table come the V and J calls and clone size; the DNA was used to work out D and trimming. Recorded for this sample are about 2.4 million clones; approximately 93% of them occurred a single time. The ten largest make up 0.36% of the sample.

The study at large found these results: Compared with non-shared clonotypes, clonotypes shared by all four sorted-subset donors had higher generation probabilities. Estimated clonotype richness was generally larger for naive than for memory subsets. Across a handful of donors, about 4.5% of naive CD4, roughly 3.5% of naive CD8, roughly 2.3% of memory CD4, and roughly 0.4% of memory CD8 clonotypes were shared. Because the study included only a small number of donors, the genetic and exposure-history diversity represented was limited. Based on pairwise subsampling, the degree of clonotype sharing among donors was expected to be affected by sequencing depth. Incomplete sequencing was indicated by rarefaction of sorted-subset datasets, despite the large sequencing depth. Sampling was restricted to blood, and TCR repertoires in tissues likely differ from the TCR repertoires found in blood.

This sequence was found in a man in his late teens or twenties in good health. Some clones in this sample may be carry-over from other donors' samples. The sequence is built from TRBV7-3 and TRBJ2-3, and TRBD2 may be the D gene, going by 6 matching bases. The sample was naive CD4+ T cells from PBMCs. The intended sense of this specimen's cell subset or site label: CD45RA+ positively selected. The sequenced DNA: TGTGCCAGCAGCCCCCGGGGGAGGTATAGTGAAGATACGCAGTATTTT. Its translation reads: CASSPRGRYSEDTQYF.